These T cell receptor beta chains were read from a single sample in a study of T cells in Graves' hyperthyroidism and ophthalmopathy. TCRdb ran MiXCR on the multiplex PCR reads and lists one entry per CDR3 protein. The sample contains approximately 600,000 distinct CDR3 sequences, roughly 16% of which appear only once. Material for sequencing was blood. These receptor sequences come from a woman aged 25-40 years with Graves' hyperthyroidism. Each CDR3 is given with its conserved first and last residue.

v_call,cdr3_aa
TRBV11-2,CASSLSATQPTQYF
TRBV10-3,CAISESELAGSYNEQFF
TRBV11-3,CASYGGNEQFF
TRBV2,CASSEARAPNQPQHF
TRBV12-3/TRBV12-4,CASSLGTSGRFYNEQFF
TRBV29-1,CSAVRGVNTEAFF
TRBV12-3/TRBV12-4,CASSSSGTSGRRDTQYF
TRBV19,CASSIERGTNTGELFF
TRBV12-3/TRBV12-4,CASSSTPGGTEAFF
TRBV29-1,CSVVTGQSSYEQYF
TRBV4-2,CASSQDGLAEISYEQYF
TRBV27,CASSLAGASGYTF
TRBV30,CAWKQDYSPLHF
TRBV5-8,CASSPETSGAKNIQYF
TRBV7-2,CASSGDSSRNEQFF
TRBV6-1,CASSGGGPLHF
TRBV2,CASRSVQGRGTDTQYF
TRBV11-3,CASSLGSAAANEQFF
TRBV11-1,CAGSPTGGPYGYTF
TRBV5-5,CASSLSTPNQPQHF
TRBV6-2/TRBV6-3,CASNRDLYNEQFF
TRBV12-3/TRBV12-4,CASSSRYNYGYTF
TRBV5-1,CASSSTGHDQPQHF
TRBV10-3,CAISGTELHGETQYF
TRBV28,CASSLWGMKENTGELFF
TRBV20-1,CSARDSRQGPFERETQYF
TRBV18,CASSSQGSPKNIQYF
TRBV6-2/TRBV6-3,CASRRTGGGRYEQYF
TRBV7-2,CASSPTVNYGYTF
TRBV28,CASSFPSGGPNTGELFF
TRBV5-8,CASSVQGFHEQFF
TRBV7-8,CASSLGRKLEAFF
TRBV6-2/TRBV6-3,CASSVREAPVGEQFF
TRBV15,CATSRHRQGYGYTF
TRBV6-1,CASTGVGTPRTGELFF
TRBV20-1,CSARDRGDQPQHF
TRBV5-1,CASSSRGSNEQFF
TRBV12-3/TRBV12-4,CASSASGSVETQYF
TRBV15,CATSLHSLSGEQFF
TRBV5-1,CASSPDSPRLNTEAFF